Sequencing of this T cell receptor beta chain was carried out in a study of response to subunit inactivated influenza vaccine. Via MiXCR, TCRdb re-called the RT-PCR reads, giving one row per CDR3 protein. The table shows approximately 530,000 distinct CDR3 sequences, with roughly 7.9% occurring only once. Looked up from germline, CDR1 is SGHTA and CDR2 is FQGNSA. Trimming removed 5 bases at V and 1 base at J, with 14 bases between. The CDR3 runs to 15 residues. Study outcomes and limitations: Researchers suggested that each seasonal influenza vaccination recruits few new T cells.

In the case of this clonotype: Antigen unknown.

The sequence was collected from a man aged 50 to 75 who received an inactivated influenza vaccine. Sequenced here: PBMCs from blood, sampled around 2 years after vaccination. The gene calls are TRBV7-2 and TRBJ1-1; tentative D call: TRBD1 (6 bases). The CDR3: CASSLRAGENTEAFF. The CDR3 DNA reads TGTGCCAGCAGCCTGCGGGCAGGGGAGAACACTGAAGCTTTCTTT.